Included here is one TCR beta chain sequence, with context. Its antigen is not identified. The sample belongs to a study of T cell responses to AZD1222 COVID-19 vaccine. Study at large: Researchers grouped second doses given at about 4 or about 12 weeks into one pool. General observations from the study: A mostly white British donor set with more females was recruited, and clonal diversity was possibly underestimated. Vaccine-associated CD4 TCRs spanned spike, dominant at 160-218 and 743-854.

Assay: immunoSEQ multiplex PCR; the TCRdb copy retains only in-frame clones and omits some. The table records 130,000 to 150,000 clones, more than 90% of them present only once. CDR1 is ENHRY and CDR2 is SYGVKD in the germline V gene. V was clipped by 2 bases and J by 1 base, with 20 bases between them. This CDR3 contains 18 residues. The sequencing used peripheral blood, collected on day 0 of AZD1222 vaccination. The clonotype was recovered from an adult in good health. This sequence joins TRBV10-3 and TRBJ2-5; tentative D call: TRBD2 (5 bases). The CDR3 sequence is CAISENRVGLRAQETQYF. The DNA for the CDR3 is TGTGCCATCAGTGAGAATCGAGTCGGGTTGAGGGCCCAAGAGACCCAGTACTTC.